This T cell receptor beta chain was sequenced for a study of blood T cells in healthy people across ages. Study findings and constraints: Naive T cell percentage strongly correlated with TCR beta diversity.

A second PCR of 7 to 11 cycles used a sample-barcoded 5' primer and a J-beta primer mix. TCRdb reprocessed the 5' RACE reads with MiXCR, giving one entry per CDR3 protein. Counted here are hundreds of thousands of distinct CDR3 sequences, under 45% occurring once; the ten biggest clones make up roughly a fifth. Drawn from each donor were ten milliliters of peripheral blood. A few counts support this clonotype. The antigen remains undetermined. The receptor was derived from a man aged 55 to 70 in good health. The specimen sequenced was blood.

CDR3 residues: CSARENEQYF. CDR3 DNA: TGCAGTGCTAGAGAAAACGAGCAGTACTTC. This sequence joins TRBV20-1 and TRBJ2-7; D uncertain. The CDR3 has 10 amino acids. Germline V gene data show CDR1 as DFQATT and CDR2 as SNEGSKA (reference sequence). Trimming took 0 bases from V and 5 from J, leaving 2 bases between them.